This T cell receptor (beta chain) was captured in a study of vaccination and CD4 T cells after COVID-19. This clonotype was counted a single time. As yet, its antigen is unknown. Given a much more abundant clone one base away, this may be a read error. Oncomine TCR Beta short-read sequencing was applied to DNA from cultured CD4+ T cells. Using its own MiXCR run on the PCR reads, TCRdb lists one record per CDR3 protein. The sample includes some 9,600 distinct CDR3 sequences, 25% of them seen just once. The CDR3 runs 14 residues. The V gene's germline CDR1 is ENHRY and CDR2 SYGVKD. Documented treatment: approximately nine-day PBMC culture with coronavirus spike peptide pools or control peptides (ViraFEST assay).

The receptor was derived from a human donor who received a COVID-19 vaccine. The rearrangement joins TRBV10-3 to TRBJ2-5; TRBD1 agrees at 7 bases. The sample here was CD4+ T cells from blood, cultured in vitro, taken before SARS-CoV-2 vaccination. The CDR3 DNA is TGTGCCATCAGTCTGGGACAGACCCAAGAGGCCCAGTACTTC. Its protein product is CAISLGQTQEAQYF.